These T cell receptor beta chains were read from a single sample in a study of CD8+ T cells in alopecia areata. Repertoires were generated with immunoSEQ multiplex PCR, while TCRdb's copy carries only in-frame clones and drops some. The data hold roughly 120,000 clones, with less than 70% observed a single time. Sequenced input: CD4+ T cells sorted from blood. The receptor source for this set is a human donor in good health. Each CDR3 is given with its conserved first and last residue. The D gene is left open where the match is weak. Clone size is stated in some rows and not others, as once, few, many or a class when expanded.

TRBV25-1	TRBD1	TRBJ2-7	NA	TGTGCCACCACCGGGACAGGGGCCGACCGCCGCGAGCAGTACTTC	CATTGTGADRREQYF
TRBV5-4	TRBD1	TRBJ2-7	NA	TGTGCCAGCAGCCAGGACAGGGCCGAGTACGAGCAGTACTTC	CASSQDRAEYEQYF
TRBV15	NA	TRBJ1-3	NA	TGTGCCACCAGCAGAGATAGGAGTGCAAGTGGAAACACCATATATTTT	CATSRDRSASGNTIYF
TRBV5-4	NA	TRBJ2-3	NA	TGTGCCAGCAGCACCTTAACAACGGGGGCGGGAGATACGCAGTATTTT	CASSTLTTGAGDTQYF
TRBV29-1	TRBD1	TRBJ1-1	NA	TGCAGCGGCCACCGGGACAGGGTGAACACTGAAGCTTTCTTT	CSGHRDRVNTEAFF
TRBV4-1	NA	TRBJ1-2	NA	TGCGCCAGCAGCCAACCGAGCAGCTATGGCTACACCTTC	CASSQPSSYGYTF
TRBV2	TRBD2	TRBJ2-5	NA	TGTGCCAGCAGTGGGACTAGCGGCTACCAAGAGACCCAGTACTTC	CASSGTSGYQETQYF
TRBV7-9	NA	TRBJ1-1	NA	TGTGCCAGCAGATTCGGTGGGACGAACACTGAAGCTTTCTTT	CASRFGGTNTEAFF
TRBV30	TRBD1	TRBJ2-3	NA	TGTGCCTGGAGTCCGACAGGGATGGGCACAGATACGCAGTATTTT	CAWSPTGMGTDTQYF
TRBV6-6	NA	TRBJ2-4	few	TGTGCCAGCAGTTCCCGAGGACGGGAAAACATTCAGTACTTC	CASSSRGRENIQYF
TRBV30	NA	TRBJ2-5	NA	TGTGCCTGGAGCCGGGACTTTGGGGGGACCCAGTACTTC	CAWSRDFGGTQYF
TRBV29-1	TRBD1	TRBJ2-5	few	TGCAGCGTTGATACAGGGGCAGGACAAGAGACCCAGTACTTC	CSVDTGAGQETQYF
TRBV4-2	TRBD2	TRBJ2-4	once	TGTGCCAGCAGCCAAGCGCGCGGGGGAGGCAAAAACATTCAGTACTTC	CASSQARGGGKNIQYF
TRBV2	NA	TRBJ1-3	NA	TGTGCCAGCAGTGCAGGGGGAAACACCATATATTTT	CASSAGGNTIYF
TRBV2	NA	TRBJ1-2	NA	TGTGCCAGCAGTGATTTCAGTAACTATGGCTACACCTTC	CASSDFSNYGYTF
TRBV7-2	NA	TRBJ1-4	few	TGTGCCAGCAGCGCCGCCTTAGCAACTAATGAAAAACTGTTTTTT	CASSAALATNEKLFF
TRBV27	NA	TRBJ1-2	NA	TGTGCCAGCAGTCTTAACAGAAACTATGGCTACACCTTC	CASSLNRNYGYTF
TRBV29-1	TRBD1	TRBJ2-3	NA	TGCAGCGTCGGCGGACAGGCAACGGATACGCAGTATTTT	CSVGGQATDTQYF
TRBV4-2	NA	TRBJ2-1	few	TGTGCCAGCAGCCAGCCCCCGGCCGGGCGCGAGCAGTTCTTC	CASSQPPAGREQFF
TRBV5-6	TRBD1	TRBJ1-1	NA	TGTGCCAGCAGCGCAGACAGGGGTCGTACTGAAGCTTTCTTT	CASSADRGRTEAFF
TRBV29-1	TRBD1	TRBJ2-5	few	TGCAGCGGCGGGGACAGGCGATTAGAGACCCAGTACTTC	CSGGDRRLETQYF
TRBV5-1	NA	TRBJ2-5	NA	TGCGCCAGCAGCTTAACAGGGAAGGAGACCCAGTACTTC	CASSLTGKETQYF
TRBV7-2	NA	TRBJ2-1	NA	TGTGCCAGCAGCCTTGGATACAATGAGCAGTTCTTC	CASSLGYNEQFF
TRBV30	NA	TRBJ2-5	NA	TGTGCCTGGAGTGTACAACAGGCACAGACCCAGTACTTC	CAWSVQQAQTQYF
TRBV2	NA	TRBJ2-2	NA	TGTGCCAGCAGTGGAGAGTTAGTTGGCACCGGGGAGCTGTTTTTT	CASSGELVGTGELFF
TRBV29-1	NA	TRBJ2-3	NA	TGCAGCGGCCACTCTCGAGCAGATACGCAGTATTTT	CSGHSRADTQYF
TRBV2	NA	TRBJ1-6	NA	TGTGCCAGCAGTGATACCGGGACCTTTAATTCACCCCTCCACTTT	CASSDTGTFNSPLHF
TRBV6-6	TRBD1	TRBJ1-5	NA	TGTGCCAGCGTGGGACAGGTCAATCAGCCCCAGCATTTT	CASVGQVNQPQHF
TRBV5-1	NA	TRBJ2-5	NA	TGCGCCAGCAGCTTGGAGAAGACCCAGTACTTC	CASSLEKTQYF
TRBV30	TRBD1	TRBJ2-7	NA	TGTGCCTGGAGTGGCCGGGACAGACTCTACGAGCAGTACTTC	CAWSGRDRLYEQYF
TRBV13	NA	TRBJ2-7	NA	TGTGCCAGCAGTCTAGCTGGAGGGCTATCCTACGAGCAGTACTTC	CASSLAGGLSYEQYF
TRBV29-1	TRBD1	TRBJ2-7	NA	TGCAGCGTTGAGGACAGGAGATACGAGCAGTACTTC	CSVEDRRYEQYF
TRBV4-2	NA	TRBJ2-7	few	TGTGCCAGCAGCCAAGAGACAAATACCTACGAGCAGTACTTC	CASSQETNTYEQYF
TRBV27	TRBD1	TRBJ2-7	NA	TGTGCCAGCAGTTTATGGGACAGGGGTGGGGAGCAGTACTTC	CASSLWDRGGEQYF
TRBV9	NA	TRBJ2-5	NA	TGTGCCAGCAGCGTAGGGCCGACTTCCCAAGAGACCCAGTACTTC	CASSVGPTSQETQYF
TRBV9	NA	TRBJ2-7	NA	TGTGCCAGCAGCGGTGGGATCGGCCCCTACGAGCAGTACTTC	CASSGGIGPYEQYF
TRBV7-9	TRBD2	TRBJ2-3	NA	TGTGCCAGCAGCCGTCGGGGAGCGGGGGACACAGATACGCAGTATTTT	CASSRRGAGDTDTQYF